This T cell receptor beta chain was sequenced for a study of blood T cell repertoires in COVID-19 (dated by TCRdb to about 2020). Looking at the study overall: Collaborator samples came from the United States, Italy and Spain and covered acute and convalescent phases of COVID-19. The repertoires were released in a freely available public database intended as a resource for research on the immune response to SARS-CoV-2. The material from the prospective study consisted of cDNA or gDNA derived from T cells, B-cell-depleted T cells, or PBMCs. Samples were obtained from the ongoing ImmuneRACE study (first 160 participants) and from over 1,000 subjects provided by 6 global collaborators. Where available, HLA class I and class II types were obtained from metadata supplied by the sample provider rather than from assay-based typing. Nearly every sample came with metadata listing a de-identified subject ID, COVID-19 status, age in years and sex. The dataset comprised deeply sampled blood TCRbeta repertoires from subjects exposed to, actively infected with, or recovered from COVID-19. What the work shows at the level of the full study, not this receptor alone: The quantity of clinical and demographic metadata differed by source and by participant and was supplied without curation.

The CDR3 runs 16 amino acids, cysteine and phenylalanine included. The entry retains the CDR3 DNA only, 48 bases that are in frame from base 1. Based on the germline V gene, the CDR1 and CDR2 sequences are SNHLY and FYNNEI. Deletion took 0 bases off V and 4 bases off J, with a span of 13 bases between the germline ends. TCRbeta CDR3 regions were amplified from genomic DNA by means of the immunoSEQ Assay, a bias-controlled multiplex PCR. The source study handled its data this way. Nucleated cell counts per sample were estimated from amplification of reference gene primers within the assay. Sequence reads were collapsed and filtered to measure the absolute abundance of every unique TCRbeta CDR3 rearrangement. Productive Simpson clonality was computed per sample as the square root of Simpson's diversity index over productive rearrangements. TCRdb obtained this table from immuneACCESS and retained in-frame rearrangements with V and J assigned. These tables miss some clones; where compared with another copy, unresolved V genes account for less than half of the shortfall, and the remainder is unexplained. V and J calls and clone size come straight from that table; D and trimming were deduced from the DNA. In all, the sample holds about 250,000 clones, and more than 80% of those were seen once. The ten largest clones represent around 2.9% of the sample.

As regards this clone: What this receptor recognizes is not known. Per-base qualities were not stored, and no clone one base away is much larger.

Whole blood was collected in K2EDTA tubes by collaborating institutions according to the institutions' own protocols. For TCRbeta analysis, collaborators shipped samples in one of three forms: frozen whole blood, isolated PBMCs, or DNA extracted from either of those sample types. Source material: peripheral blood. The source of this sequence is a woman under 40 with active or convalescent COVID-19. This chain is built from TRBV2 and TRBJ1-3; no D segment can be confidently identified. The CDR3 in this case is CASSEAPRVAGNTIYF. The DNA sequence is TGTGCCAGCAGTGAAGCTCCTCGGGTTGCGGGAAACACCATATATTTT.